These T cell receptor beta chains were read from a single sample in a study of cytomegalovirus exposure and HLA in healthy donors. Clones were sequenced by immunoSEQ multiplex PCR, and TCRdb holds only the in-frame ones, with some missing. The sample includes around 61,000 clones, approximately 80% of them seen just once. The sample was PBMCs. All receptors come from a man aged 35-49 years in good health and CMV-seronegative. Both conserved end residues are part of each CDR3. The D gene is left open where the match is weak.

j_call: TRBJ1-5; d_call: TRBD1; v_call: TRBV19; cdr3_aa: CASSRNSGQGNQPQHF
j_call: TRBJ1-2; d_call: TRBD1; v_call: TRBV5-4; cdr3_aa: CASSAGTGAGGYTF
j_call: TRBJ1-1; d_call: NA; v_call: TRBV14; cdr3_aa: CASSLQRTEAFF
j_call: TRBJ2-2; d_call: NA; v_call: TRBV5-1; cdr3_aa: CASSLGATGELFF
j_call: TRBJ2-2; d_call: NA; v_call: TRBV10-3; cdr3_aa: CAISEFLQGPGELFF
j_call: TRBJ1-2; d_call: TRBD1; v_call: TRBV25-1; cdr3_aa: CASSETGLNYGYTF
j_call: TRBJ1-5; d_call: TRBD1; v_call: TRBV19; cdr3_aa: CASSGTGVQPQHF
j_call: TRBJ2-3; d_call: NA; v_call: TRBV6-6; cdr3_aa: CASTPGGSTDTQYF
j_call: TRBJ2-7; d_call: TRBD1; v_call: TRBV15; cdr3_aa: CATSTSGDRGLYEQYF
j_call: TRBJ2-7; d_call: NA; v_call: TRBV5-1; cdr3_aa: CASSLGDTYDLEQYF
j_call: TRBJ2-7; d_call: TRBD1; v_call: TRBV6-5; cdr3_aa: CASSYRPGTGTYEQYF
j_call: TRBJ1-1; d_call: NA; v_call: TRBV7-9; cdr3_aa: CASSLGQGNGNTEDFF
j_call: TRBJ1-6; d_call: NA; v_call: TRBV6-6; cdr3_aa: CASSYSFPRDSPLHF
j_call: TRBJ1-2; d_call: NA; v_call: TRBV4-2; cdr3_aa: CASSHGQGPNYGYTF
j_call: TRBJ1-4; d_call: TRBD1; v_call: TRBV4-3; cdr3_aa: CASSPRGTGNGEKLFF
j_call: TRBJ2-2; d_call: TRBD1; v_call: TRBV30; cdr3_aa: CAWGGTGGRSGELFF
j_call: TRBJ2-5; d_call: NA; v_call: TRBV29-1; cdr3_aa: CSVTDKETQYF
j_call: TRBJ1-1; d_call: NA; v_call: TRBV11-3; cdr3_aa: CASSELLNTEAFF
j_call: TRBJ2-5; d_call: TRBD2; v_call: TRBV28; cdr3_aa: CATKPTILAVQETQYF
j_call: TRBJ2-1; d_call: TRBD2; v_call: TRBV5-1; cdr3_aa: CASSLRLRGANNEQFF
j_call: TRBJ2-5; d_call: NA; v_call: TRBV6-5; cdr3_aa: CASSLMGSGETQYF
j_call: TRBJ2-7; d_call: TRBD1; v_call: TRBV7-2; cdr3_aa: CASSGDAGTGAYEQYF